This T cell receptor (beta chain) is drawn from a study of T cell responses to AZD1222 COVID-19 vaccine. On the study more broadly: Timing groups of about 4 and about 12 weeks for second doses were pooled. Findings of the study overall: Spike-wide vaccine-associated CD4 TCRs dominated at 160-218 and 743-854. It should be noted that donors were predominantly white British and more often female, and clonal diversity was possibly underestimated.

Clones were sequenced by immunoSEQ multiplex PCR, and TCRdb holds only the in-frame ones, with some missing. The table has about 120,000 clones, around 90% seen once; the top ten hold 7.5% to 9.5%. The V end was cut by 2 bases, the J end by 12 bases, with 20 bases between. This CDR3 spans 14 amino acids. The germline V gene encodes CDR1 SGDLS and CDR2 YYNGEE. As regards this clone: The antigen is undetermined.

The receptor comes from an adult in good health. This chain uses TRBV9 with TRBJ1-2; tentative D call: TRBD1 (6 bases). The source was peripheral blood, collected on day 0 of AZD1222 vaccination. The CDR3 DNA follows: TGTGCCAGCAGCGTTGTTCCGGGCTCTCCAGGGGACACCTTC. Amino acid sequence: CASSVVPGSPGDTF.